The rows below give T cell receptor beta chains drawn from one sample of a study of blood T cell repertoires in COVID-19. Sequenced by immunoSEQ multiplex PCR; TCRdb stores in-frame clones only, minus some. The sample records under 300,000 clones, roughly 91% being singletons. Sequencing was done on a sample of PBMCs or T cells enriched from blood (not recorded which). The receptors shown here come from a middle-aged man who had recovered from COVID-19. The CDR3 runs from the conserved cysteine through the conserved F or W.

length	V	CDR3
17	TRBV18	CASSPPTAGRPYNEQFF
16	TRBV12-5	CASDTRTGTLNTEAFF
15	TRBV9	CASSVVSSGAGELFF
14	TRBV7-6	CASSLEIDSGEQFF
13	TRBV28	CASDGTASYEQYF
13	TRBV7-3	CASSVRGNGGYTF
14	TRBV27	CASSSQGSNSPLHF
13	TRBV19	CASSTPPQRERSF
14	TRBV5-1	CASSLAGTNQPQHF
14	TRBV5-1	CASSSEGQNTEAFF
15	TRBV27	CASSQQGGGNSPLHF
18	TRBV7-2	CASSSLTVWKPNTGELFF
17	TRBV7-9	CATPNRDSRGVPGELFF
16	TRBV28	CASHTAWTGGDNEQFF
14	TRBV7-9	CASSLGYSTDTQYF
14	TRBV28	CASSTTPGQYGYTF
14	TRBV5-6	CASSLPLGGSEAFF
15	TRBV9	CASSLGLAGSYEQYF
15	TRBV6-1	CASSEDARANTEAFF
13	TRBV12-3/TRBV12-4	CASSLGQGETQYF
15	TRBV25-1	CASSEYGVPYNEQFF
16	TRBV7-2	CASSLPTSGISREQFF
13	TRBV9	CASSVVVGSEAFF
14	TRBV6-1	CASSDVGSYNEQFF
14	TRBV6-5	CASTPGQFNSPLHF
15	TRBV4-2	CASSPYLDRQETQYF
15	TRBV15	CATSRVRLADEKLFF
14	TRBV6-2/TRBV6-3	CASSYREDSYEQYF
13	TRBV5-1	CASQTGENTEAFF